This T cell receptor beta chain was captured in a study of T cells in tuberculosis. V dropped 0 bases and J dropped 4 bases, with 9 bases sitting between them. This CDR3 is built from 14 residues. From germline, CDR1 is MNHEY and CDR2 SVGAGI. General observations from the study: Low-affinity CD1B-GMM tetramer-binding T cells may have been missed.

After thawing and overnight rest, PBMC were stained with GMM-loaded CD1B tetramer, viability dye and anti-CD3 for sorting. CD1B tetramers were loaded with Rhodococcus equi-derived C32 glucose monomycolate. Each donor contributed 95,000 to 100,000 sorted tetramer-negative cells. Chain pairing is unknown; alpha and beta were sequenced separately. TCRdb's copy holds only in-frame clones and misses some; the assay was immunoSEQ multiplex PCR. The repertoire holds roughly 60,000 clones, with about 86% as singletons. The sequence came from an adult woman with latent tuberculosis. The V and J genes are TRBV6-5 and TRBJ2-5; D is undetermined. Sample: CD1b-GMM tetramer-negative cells sorted from PBMCs. The CDR3 loop is CASSYSERRETQYF. The CDR3 DNA follows: TGTGCCAGCAGTTACTCGGAAAGGAGAGAGACCCAGTACTTC.